The source of this T cell receptor beta chain is a study of T-cell memory formation after mild COVID-19. For the study at large: Largely, the TCR clusters proved donor specific.

Study-level findings and limits: Balance between CD4 and CD8 was seen in clones contracting day 15 to 85, and a CD4+ lean was seen in later expanders. Shrinking CD4+ clones resided mostly in CM and EM, and CD8+ ones in EMRA. Researchers found some responding clones in pre-infection memory, a sign that cross-reactive memory joined.

Regarding this clonotype: Its specificity is unknown.

CDR1 is SGDLS and CDR2 is YYNGEE in the germline V gene. Trimming took off 0 bases at V and 1 base at J, with 7 bases between the two ends. The CDR3 length is 15 residues. TCRdb reanalysed the 5' RACE reads using MiXCR and keeps one entry per CDR3 protein. The table lists roughly 450,000 distinct CDR3 sequences, 18% of them singletons. The chain couples TRBV9 to TRBJ2-2; D possibly corresponds to TRBD1 (6 bases). The sequenced sample was PBMCs or a T cell subset sorted from them (not recorded which). The TCR sequence derives from an adult woman who had mild COVID-19 (a few samples of this study predate the infection). Cell type and time point are not known. The CDR3 sequence: CASSVEQGNTGELFF. CDR3 DNA sequence: TGTGCCAGCAGCGTAGAACAGGGGAACACCGGGGAGCTGTTTTTT.